The T cell receptor beta chain described here comes from a study of blood T cells in healthy people across ages. The use of a sample-barcoded 5' primer and a J-beta primer mix characterized a second PCR of about 7 to 12 cycles. TCRdb re-analysed the 5' RACE reads in MiXCR, keeping a single row per CDR3 protein. The repertoire has 1.5 million to 2 million distinct CDR3 sequences, around 50% of them found once; the top ten carry approximately 2%. Concerning this clonotype: Antigen: not known.

Study-level findings and limits: As naive T cell percentage varied, TCR beta diversity correlated strongly with it.

The sequenced sample consisted of blood. This clonotype was obtained from a woman aged 35 to 49 in good health.

CDR3 bases: TGCAGTGCTAGAGACGCAGAGTACCAAGAGACCCAGTACTTC. Its protein product is CSARDAEYQETQYF. The V call is TRBV20-1, the J call TRBJ2-5, with unresolved D. V was trimmed by 0 bases and J by 0 bases, leaving 8 bases between them. The germline gives CDR1 DFQATT, CDR2 SNEGSKA (reference sequence). This CDR3 has 14 amino acids.